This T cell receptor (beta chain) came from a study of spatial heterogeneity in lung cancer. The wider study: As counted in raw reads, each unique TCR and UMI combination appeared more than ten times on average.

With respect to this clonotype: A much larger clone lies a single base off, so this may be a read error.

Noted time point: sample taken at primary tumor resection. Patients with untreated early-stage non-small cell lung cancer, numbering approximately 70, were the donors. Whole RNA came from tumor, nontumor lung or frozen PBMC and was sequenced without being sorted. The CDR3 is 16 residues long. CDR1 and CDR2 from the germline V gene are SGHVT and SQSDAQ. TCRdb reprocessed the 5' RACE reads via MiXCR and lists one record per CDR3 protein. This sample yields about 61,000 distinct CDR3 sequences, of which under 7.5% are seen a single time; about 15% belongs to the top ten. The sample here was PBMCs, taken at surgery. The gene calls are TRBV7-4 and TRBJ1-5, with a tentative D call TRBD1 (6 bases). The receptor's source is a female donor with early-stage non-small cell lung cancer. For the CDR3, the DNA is TGTGCCACCAGCCACTCTTACAGGGACACCAATCAGCCCCAGCATTTT. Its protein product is CATSHSYRDTNQPQHF. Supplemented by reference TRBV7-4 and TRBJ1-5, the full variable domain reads GAGVSQSPRYKVAKRGRDVALRCDSISGHVTLYWYRQTLGQGSEVLTYSQSDAQRDKSGRPSGRFSAERPERSVSTLKIQRTEQGDSAVYLCATSHSYRDTNQPQHFGDGTRLSIL.